Below, one T cell receptor beta chain is given with its context. What it recognizes is unknown. The assay, immunoSEQ v3.0, was run at survey level. The method was immunoSEQ multiplex PCR; TCRdb's version includes in-frame clones alone and lacks a portion of them. Among about 32,000 clones listed, about 98% were seen once. CDR1 and CDR2 (germline): SGDLS, YYNGEE. CDR3 length equals 16 residues. V trimming: 4 bases; J trimming: 1 base; junction bases outside the gene matches: 7. These data are taken from a study of long-term antiretroviral therapy in people with HIV. Overall study results and limits: Although diversity increased after ART, it remained lower than in transplant donor controls.

At least one PBMC sample before ART and at least two after were required. This receptor was obtained from a man younger than 45 with HIV. The V gene is TRBV9, the J gene TRBJ1-1; 10 bases fit TRBD1. Here the sequenced sample was unsorted PBMCs, taken 7.6 years after starting antiretroviral therapy. Here the CDR3 reads CASSQRQGAPNTEAFF. In DNA form, the CDR3 reads TGTGCCAGCAGCCAACGACAGGGGGCGCCGAACACTGAAGCTTTCTTT.